These T cell receptor beta chains were read from a single sample in a study of monozygotic twins with inflammatory bowel disease. TCRdb processed the 5' RACE reads again and assigns one entry to each CDR3 protein, with no DNA. This listing includes approximately 400,000 distinct CDR3 sequences. Specimen: blood. Source of these receptors: a human donor with ulcerative colitis or Crohn's disease, or a healthy co-twin of an affected twin (not recorded which). CDR3s include the opening cysteine and the closing phenylalanine or tryptophan.

>TRBV27|TRBJ2-1
CASSSWAGTSGINEQFF
>TRBV30|TRBJ1-5
CAWRGQGAADQPQHF
>TRBV7-2|TRBJ2-1
CASSLKPGDNEQFF
>TRBV20-1|TRBJ2-3
CSARRQPTDTQYF
>TRBV10-3|TRBJ2-7
CAIKAGGSDEQYF
>TRBV20-1|TRBJ2-4
CSASSQGQERNIQYF
>TRBV6-1|TRBJ2-1
CASTMMTGTHNEQFF
>TRBV7-9|TRBJ2-1
CASRPRTGNNEQFF
>TRBV28|TRBJ2-1
CASSPPASGSNEQFF
>TRBV4-3|TRBJ2-7
CASSQEVAGITYSYEQYF
>TRBV27|TRBJ1-5
CASSSRGHQPQHF
>TRBV20-1|TRBJ2-7
CSARGLGTGDYEQYF
>TRBV20-1|TRBJ1-1
CSASRTGSLNTEAFF
>TRBV7-9|TRBJ2-7
CASSLDRGDEQYF
>TRBV20-1|TRBJ1-5
CSARGNLGGSNQPQHF